The 25 T cell receptor beta chains listed next were all sequenced from one sample in a study of OX40 agonist ivuxolimab in advanced cancers. TCRdb's copy holds only in-frame clones and misses some; the assay was immunoSEQ multiplex PCR. The sample shows about 50,000 clones, less than 90% of them seen only once. This sample comprised CD4+ or CD8+ T cells sorted from blood, obtained in a trial of the OX40 agonist ivuxolimab. The receptors stem from an adult with an advanced solid tumor such as melanoma, head and neck, liver or kidney cancer.

This rearrangement joins TRBV5-4 to TRBJ2-5; 8 bases match TRBD1. J lost 0 bases, V lost 9 bases, and 10 bases had no gene match. The germline CDR1 and CDR2 sequences are SGHNT and YYREEE (reference sequence). The CDR3 is made up of 15 amino acids. CDR3 sequence reads: CATQDRVDNQETQYF. The DNA of the CDR3 is TGTGCCACCCAGGACAGGGTGGACAACCAAGAGACCCAGTACTTC.

The genes are TRBV9 and TRBJ2-3; D not resolved. Germline V CDR1 and CDR2: SGDLS, YYNGEE. The germline V and J ends were trimmed by 1 base and 5 bases, with 5 bases remaining between them. CDR3 length equals 12 residues. Written as DNA, the CDR3 is TGTGCCAGCAGCGTAAGCCGAGATACGCAGTATTTT. As protein: CASSVSRDTQYF.

The V and J genes are TRBV9 and TRBJ2-3; 9 nucleotides align to TRBD2. The CDR3 consists of 13 residues. J lost 6 bases, V lost 3 bases, and 2 bases had no gene match. Germline CDR1 SGDLS, CDR2 YYNGEE. The CDR3: CASSGTSEDTQYF. The CDR3 nucleotides are TGTGCCAGCAGCGGGACTAGCGAGGATACGCAGTATTTT.

This clone is a singleton in its sample. The rearrangement uses TRBV19 and TRBJ2-4; TRBD1 matches at 8 bases. CDR3 length: 15 amino acids. J was trimmed by 8 bases and V by 3 bases; bases with no gene match: 9. In germline, CDR1 is LNHDA, CDR2 SQIVND (reference sequence). The CDR3 sequence: CASSMTGADADIQYF. CDR3 DNA sequence: TGTGCCAGTAGTATGACAGGGGCCGATGCAGACATTCAGTACTTC. The variable domain in full, with the rest retrieved from reference TRBV19 and TRBJ2-4, is DGGITQSPKYLFRKEGQNVTLSCEQNLNHDAMYWYRQDPGQGLRLIYYSQIVNDFQKGDIAEGYSVSREKKESFPLTVTSAQKNPTAFYLCASSMTGADADIQYFGAGTRLSVL.

This chain links TRBV30 with TRBJ1-1, with 7 bases that match TRBD1. V was pared by 4 bases and J by 1 base, with 6 bases of the junction left unmatched. Germline CDR1 and CDR2: GTSNPN and SVGIG (reference sequence). The CDR3 sequence is 14 residues long. CDR3 DNA: TGTGCCTGGAAAGGGGACAGTAAGAACACTGAAGCTTTCTTT. Residues: CAWKGDSKNTEAFF.

The chain couples TRBV5-4 to TRBJ2-7; D is unresolved. This CDR3 has 13 residues. V was shortened by 6 bases and J by 4 bases, with 14 bases between the two germline ends. Germline V gene data show CDR1 as SGHNT and CDR2 as YYREEE (reference sequence). CDR3 coding DNA: TGTGCCAGCATCAGTACACGAGAGTACGAGCAGTACTTC. Translated: CASISTREYEQYF.

The chain carries TRBV7-9 and TRBJ2-4; either TRBD1 or TRBD2 may supply D (6 bases each). The germline V gene encodes CDR1 SEHNR and CDR2 FQNEAQ (reference sequence). The length of the CDR3 is 16 residues. Between the trimmed V and J ends, which lost 1 base and 2 bases, there was a span of 12 bases. The CDR3 region has the DNA TGTGCCAGCAGCTTAGTGGGGGGCAGGACCAAAAACATTCAGTACTTC. Translation: CASSLVGGRTKNIQYF.

The table lists this clone with a few counts. The chain carries TRBV6-5 and TRBJ1-6; D is ambiguous. The CDR3 is 16 residues long. V was shortened by 4 bases and J by 7 bases, with 17 bases between the two germline ends. Germline-derived CDR1 and CDR2 are MNHEY and SVGAGI. The CDR3 region has the DNA TGTGCCAGCAGTTTTTCGACTACGACGGAAAATTCACCCCTCCACTTT. Amino acid sequence: CASSFSTTTENSPLHF.

V gene TRBV6-1 combines with J gene TRBJ1-2; D gene uncertain. CDR3 length equals 14 residues. V lost 6 bases and J lost 2, with 13 bases in between. CDR1 is MNHNS, CDR2 SASEGT, per germline. This chain's CDR3 is CASRSPTRNYGYTF. The CDR3 DNA follows: TGTGCCAGCAGGTCCCCGACTCGAAACTATGGCTACACCTTC.

V and J are TRBV9 and TRBJ2-7; 15 bases line up with TRBD2. The CDR3 is made up of 16 amino acids. Germline loops: CDR1 SGDLS, CDR2 YYNGEE. The V gene end was trimmed by 4 bases and the J gene end by 1 base; junction bases not matched to a gene: 3. The DNA of the CDR3 is TGTGCCAGCAGCACCGGGACTAGCGGGGGGTCCTACGAGCAGTACTTC. Encoded protein: CASSTGTSGGSYEQYF. The full variable domain, completed using reference TRBV9 and TRBJ2-7, is DSGVTQTPKHLITATGQRVTLRCSPRSGDLSVYWYQQSLDQGLQFLIQYYNGEERAKGNILERFSAQQFPDLHSELNLSSLELGDSALYFCASSTGTSGGSYEQYFGPGTRLTVT.

The chain links TRBV30 to TRBJ1-5, with TRBD1 matching 7 bases. The CDR3 has 13 amino acids. V shed 1 base, J shed 6 bases, and the junction held 3 bases outside the gene matches. CDR1 and CDR2 (germline): GTSNPN, SVGIG (reference sequence). The CDR3 region has the DNA TGTGCCTGGAGTGGGGCAGGGGGTCAGCCCCAGCATTTT. It encodes CAWSGAGGQPQHF.

The genes are TRBV18 and TRBJ2-1; D is undetermined. The germline gives CDR1 KGHSH, CDR2 LQKENI. This CDR3 comprises 15 residues. V lost 2 bases to trimming and J lost 0 bases, with 8 bases between them. The CDR3 nucleotides are TGTGCCAGCTCACCAACCCAAAGCTCCTACAATGAGCAGTTCTTC. Protein product: CASSPTQSSYNEQFF.

The chain is built from TRBV28 and TRBJ2-1; D is perhaps TRBD2 (6 bases). Germline values: CDR1 MDHEN, CDR2 SYDVKM. V lost 5 bases and J 9 bases, leaving 23 bases between the germline ends. The CDR3 has 16 residues. The CDR3 loop reads CASSPPGDRVWSEQFF. DNA of the CDR3: TGTGCCAGCAGTCCGCCGGGGGATCGGGTGTGGAGTGAGCAGTTCTTC.

V is TRBV7-9 and J is TRBJ2-2; a possible D gene is TRBD2 (6 bases). The V end was cut by 6 bases, the J end by 3 bases, with 26 bases between. In germline, CDR1 is SEHNR, CDR2 FQNEAQ (reference sequence). The CDR3 has 19 residues. The chain's CDR3 is CASSLTGLGTPLDTGELFF. CDR3 DNA: TGTGCCAGCAGTTTAACGGGACTGGGCACCCCTTTAGACACCGGGGAGCTGTTTTTT.

The CDR3 DNA follows: TGTGCCAGTAGTATTCCCCCAGCTGACTCTGGGGCCAACGTCCTGACTTTC. Translating gives CASSIPPADSGANVLTF. The V call is TRBV19, the J call TRBJ2-6, with D unclear. Per the germline V gene, CDR1 is LNHDA and CDR2 is SQIVND (reference sequence). The CDR3 totals 17 residues. The V end was cut by 3 bases, the J end by 0 bases, with 12 bases between.

This CDR3 reads CASRGGSSYNSPLHF. Written as DNA, the CDR3 is TGTGCCAGCAGGGGGGGGAGCTCCTATAATTCACCCCTCCACTTT. The gene calls are TRBV6-1 and TRBJ1-6; a possible D gene is TRBD1 (5 bases). This CDR3 has 15 residues. The V gene lost 6 bases and the J gene lost 0 bases, with 9 bases spanning the gap. CDR1 is MNHNS and CDR2 is SASEGT in the germline V gene.

The J gene is TRBJ1-4, the V gene TRBV5-5; D remains ambiguous. The CDR3 loop spans 17 amino acids. Trimming took off 5 bases at V and 0 bases at J, with 17 bases between the two ends. CDR1 and CDR2 from the germline V gene are SGHKS and YYEKEE (reference sequence). CDR3 in DNA: TGTGCCAGCAGTCGAGGTCAGCAGTTTGCAACTAATGAAAAACTGTTTTTT. This translates into CASSRGQQFATNEKLFF. Drawing the rest from reference TRBV5-5 and TRBJ1-4, the complete variable domain is DAGVTQSPTHLIKTRGQQVTLRCSPISGHKSVSWYQQVLGQGPQFIFQYYEKEERGRGNFPDRFSARQFPNYSSELNVNALLLGDSALYLCASSRGQQFATNEKLFFGSGTQLSVL.

The rearrangement uses TRBV7-2 and TRBJ2-6, with D tentatively TRBD2 (6 bases). CDR1 and CDR2 from the germline V gene are SGHTA and FQGNSA. With 4 bases removed from V and 0 bases from J, the gap between germline ends came to 16 bases. The CDR3 loop spans 18 amino acids. This CDR3 is CASSSTGTGSSGANVLTF. DNA of the CDR3: TGTGCCAGCAGCTCTACCGGGACTGGGAGCTCTGGGGCCAACGTCCTGACTTTC.

J is TRBJ2-6 and V is TRBV5-5; TRBD1 or TRBD2 may be the D gene (6 bases each). Germline lookup yields CDR1 SGHKS and CDR2 YYEKEE (reference sequence). CDR3 size: 16 residues. With 4 bases removed from V and 2 bases from J, the gap between germline ends came to 13 bases. This CDR3 is CASSPIGGAGANVLTF. The CDR3 DNA is TGTGCCAGCAGCCCTATCGGGGGCGCTGGGGCCAACGTCCTGACTTTC. Based on the CDR3 plus reference TRBV5-5 and TRBJ2-6, the full variable domain is DAGVTQSPTHLIKTRGQQVTLRCSPISGHKSVSWYQQVLGQGPQFIFQYYEKEERGRGNFPDRFSARQFPNYSSELNVNALLLGDSALYLCASSPIGGAGANVLTFGAGSRLTVL.

J is TRBJ2-1 and V is TRBV20-1, with TRBD2 matching 8 bases. CDR3 length equals 11 residues. The V and J ends lost 6 bases and 7 bases, in that order; junction bases with no gene match: 2. Germline assignment: CDR1 DFQATT and CDR2 SNEGSKA (reference sequence). The CDR3 nucleotides read TGCAGTGCGCCGGGGGGGAATGAGCAGTTCTTC. This encodes CSAPGGNEQFF.

This clone appeared a few times. For the CDR3, the DNA is TGTGCCAGCAGCTACACCAGCGGGAGGGCCGATAACGAGCAGTACTTC. Translation gives CASSYTSGRADNEQYF. The J gene is TRBJ2-7, the V gene TRBV7-9; TRBD2 agrees at 10 bases. V was pared by 4 bases and J by 5 bases, with 11 bases of the junction left unmatched. In germline, CDR1 is SEHNR, CDR2 FQNEAQ (reference sequence). This CDR3 comprises 16 residues.

The chain employs TRBV14 and TRBJ1-1; D uncertain. V shed 4 bases and J shed 3 bases, with 9 bases lying between them. CDR3 length equals 13 residues. CDR1 and CDR2 (germline): SGHDN, FVKESK. This chain's CDR3 is CASSPPGYTEAFF. The DNA of the CDR3 is TGTGCCAGCAGCCCACCAGGTTACACTGAAGCTTTCTTT.

V usage is TRBV19 and J usage is TRBJ2-1; 12 bases line up with TRBD2. Germline lookup yields CDR1 LNHDA and CDR2 SQIVND (reference sequence). The CDR3 is made up of 15 amino acids. The ends lost 5 bases at V and 9 bases at J; junction bases unmatched: 8. The CDR3 here is CASSLLAGGQGEQFF. The CDR3 coding sequence is TGTGCCAGTAGTCTTCTAGCGGGAGGGCAGGGTGAGCAGTTCTTC.

The chain recombines TRBV7-9 with TRBJ2-3; 8 nucleotides match TRBD2. This CDR3 spans 15 amino acids. Germline trimming cut 5 bases from V and 6 bases from J; bases unmatched to any gene: 10. Germline V gene data show CDR1 as SEHNR and CDR2 as FQNEAQ (reference sequence). The CDR3 is CASSQGGGRRDTQYF. CDR3 coding DNA: TGTGCCAGCAGCCAGGGAGGCGGGAGGCGGGATACGCAGTATTTT.

The chain links TRBV28 to TRBJ1-2, with TRBD1 matching over 8 bases. V lost 5 bases to trimming and J lost 5 bases; unmatched junction nucleotides: 1. This CDR3 spans 12 amino acids. Germline V lookup: CDR1 MDHEN, CDR2 SYDVKM. CDR3 in amino acids: CASSGDRYGYTF. CDR3 nucleotides: TGTGCCAGCAGTGGGGACAGGTATGGCTACACCTTC.